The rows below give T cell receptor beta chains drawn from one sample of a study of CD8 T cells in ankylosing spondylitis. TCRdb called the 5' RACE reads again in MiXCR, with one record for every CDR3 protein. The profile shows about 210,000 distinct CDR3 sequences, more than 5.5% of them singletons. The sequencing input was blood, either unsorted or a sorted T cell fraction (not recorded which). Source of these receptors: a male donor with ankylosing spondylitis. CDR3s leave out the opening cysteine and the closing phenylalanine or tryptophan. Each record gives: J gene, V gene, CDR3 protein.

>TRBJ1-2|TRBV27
ASSLRPAVGYGYT
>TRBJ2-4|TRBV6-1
ASRPRTGPKNIQY
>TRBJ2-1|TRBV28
ASSTYRDRGLYNEQF
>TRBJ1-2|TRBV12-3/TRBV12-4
ASSLSLTGRTNGQGRAGYT
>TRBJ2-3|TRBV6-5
ASSYSEGPDTQY
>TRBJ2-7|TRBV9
ASSHGRRDEQY
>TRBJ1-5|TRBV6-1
ASSLKGKDQPQH
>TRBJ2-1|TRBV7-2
ASSLHAVNEQF
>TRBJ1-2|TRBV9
ASSGPSADGYT
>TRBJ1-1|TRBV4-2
ASSQAGQNTEAF
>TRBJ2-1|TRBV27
ASSPRSGAVYRGEQF
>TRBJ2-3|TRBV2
ASSEGLADTDTQY
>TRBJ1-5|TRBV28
ASRLTGHSNQPQH